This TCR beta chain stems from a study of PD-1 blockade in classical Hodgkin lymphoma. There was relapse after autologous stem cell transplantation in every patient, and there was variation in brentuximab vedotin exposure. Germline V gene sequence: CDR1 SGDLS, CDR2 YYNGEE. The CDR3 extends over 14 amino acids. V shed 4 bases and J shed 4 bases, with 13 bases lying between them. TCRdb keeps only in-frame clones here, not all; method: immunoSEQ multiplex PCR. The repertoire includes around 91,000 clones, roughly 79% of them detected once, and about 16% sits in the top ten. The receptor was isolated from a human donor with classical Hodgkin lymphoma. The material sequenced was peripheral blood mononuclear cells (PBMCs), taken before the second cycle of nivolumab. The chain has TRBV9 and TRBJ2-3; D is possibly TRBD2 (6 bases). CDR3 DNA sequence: TGTGCCAGCAGCCCTCCCGCGGGGCCAGATACGCAGTATTTT. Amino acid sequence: CASSPPAGPDTQYF.